Listed here are 13 T cell receptor beta chains from one sample, sequenced in a study of blood T cell repertoires in COVID-19. The method was immunoSEQ multiplex PCR; TCRdb's version includes in-frame clones alone and lacks a portion of them. Of about 140,000 clones in the sample, 79% were seen once. Sequenced input: peripheral blood. These receptors were collected from a man aged 60 to 69 with acute or convalescent COVID-19.

V gene TRBV21-1 combines with J gene TRBJ2-2; no DNA check was done on the table's D call, TRBD1. TRBV21-1 is a pseudogene segment. The CDR3 consists of 19 residues. CDR3 sequence: CASSKVFMFGTGGTGELFF. The CDR3 nucleotides read TGTGCCAGCAGCAAAGTTTTTATGTTCGGGACAGGAGGAACCGGGGAGCTGTTTTTT.

This clone has only a few counts. The chain couples TRBV5-6 to TRBJ2-7; D perhaps matches TRBD1 (7 bases). The CDR3 runs to 15 residues. Trimming took off 4 bases at V and 2 bases at J, with 16 bases between the two ends. Germline V lookup: CDR1 SGHDT, CDR2 YYEEEE. The DNA for the CDR3 is TGTGCCAGCAGCCCCCTGGGCAGGGGGGCCTACGAGCAGTACTTC. Its translation is CASSPLGRGAYEQYF.

This clone was seen a single time. The chain recombines TRBV28 with TRBJ1-6; TRBD1 matches at 8 bases. The length of the CDR3 is 14 residues. CDR1 MDHEN and CDR2 SYDVKM come from the germline V gene. V lost 6 bases and J lost 6; bases outside the gene matches: 4. CDR3 sequence reads: CASSRTGGNSPLHF. CDR3 bases: TGTGCCAGCAGCCGCACAGGGGGTAATTCACCCCTCCACTTT.

V is TRBV4-1 and J is TRBJ1-6, with 9 bases that match TRBD1. The CDR3 sequence is 17 residues long. With 1 base clipped from V and 7 bases from J, the junction kept 8 bases outside the gene matches. The germline V gene has CDR1 MGHRA and CDR2 YSYEKL. CDR3 loop: CASSQGGGQGKNSPLHF. The CDR3 nucleotides are TGCGCCAGCAGCCAAGGGGGAGGACAGGGGAAGAATTCACCCCTCCACTTT.

This clone was recorded a few times. The rearrangement joins TRBV7-9 to TRBJ2-5; D may be TRBD2 (6 bases). CDR1 and CDR2 from the germline V gene are SEHNR and FQNEAQ (reference sequence). CDR3 length equals 15 residues. The V and J ends lost 1 base and 1 base respectively, with 10 bases between them. CDR3 in amino acids: CASSLVAGIQETQYF. The DNA of the CDR3 is TGTGCCAGCAGCTTAGTCGCGGGAATCCAAGAGACCCAGTACTTC. Full variable domain (missing parts from reference TRBV7-9 and TRBJ2-5): DTGVSQNPRHKITKRGQNVTFRCDPISEHNRLYWYRQTLGQGPEFLTYFQNEAQLEKSRLLSDRFSAERPKGSFSTLEIQRTEQGDSAMYLCASSLVAGIQETQYFGPGTRLLVL.

J is TRBJ1-4 and V is TRBV9; D is ambiguous. The CDR3 runs to 14 residues. Trimming pared 4 bases from V and 3 bases from J, leaving 10 bases between. From germline, CDR1 is SGDLS and CDR2 YYNGEE. The CDR3 here is CASSTSGANEKLFF. The CDR3 DNA is TGTGCCAGCAGCACTAGTGGGGCTAATGAAAAACTGTTTTTT.

The chain couples TRBV19 to TRBJ1-5; 12 nucleotides align to TRBD1. Trimming cost V 7 bases and J 7 bases; bases outside gene matches: 14. The CDR3 contains 17 residues. Germline V CDR1 and CDR2: LNHDA, SQIVND (reference sequence). DNA of the CDR3: TGTGCCAGTACCGAGTGGTTGGGGACAGGGGGCTACCAGCCCCAGCATTTT. This sequence encodes CASTEWLGTGGYQPQHF.

Here the CDR3 DNA reads TGTGCCAGCAGCCCGGGACTAGCAGAGACCGGGGAGCTGTTTTTT. Protein: CASSPGLAETGELFF. The V call is TRBV9, the J call TRBJ2-2; 9 bases line up with TRBD2. The V and J ends lost 4 bases and 5 bases, in that order; junction bases with no gene match: 6. Per the germline V gene, CDR1 is SGDLS and CDR2 is YYNGEE. CDR3 length: 15 residues. Full variable domain (outside the CDR3, taken from reference TRBV9 and TRBJ2-2): DSGVTQTPKHLITATGQRVTLRCSPRSGDLSVYWYQQSLDQGLQFLIQYYNGEERAKGNILERFSAQQFPDLHSELNLSSLELGDSALYFCASSPGLAETGELFFGEGSRLTVL.

Details on this clone: At one of its ends the junction is not consistent with the germline gene, which may arise from a read error. J is TRBJ2-2 and V is TRBV7-7, with D perhaps matching TRBD1 (6 bases). This CDR3 has 15 amino acids. Germline loops: CDR1 SSHAT, CDR2 FNYEAQ (reference sequence). The DNA of the CDR3 is TGTGCTAGCAGCCCTGGCCCAGGGGACACCGGGGAGCTGTTTTTT. Translating it yields CASSPGPGDTGELFF.

The chain links TRBV10-3 to TRBJ1-5, with 9 bases aligning to TRBD1. Unmatched junction bases numbered 4, after V lost 6 bases and J lost 1 base. The CDR3 runs to 15 residues. CDR1 ENHRY and CDR2 SYGVKD come from the germline V gene. As DNA, the CDR3 is TGTGCCATCAGCAAGGACAGGGGAAGCAATCAGCCCCAGCATTTT. Encoded protein: CAISKDRGSNQPQHF.

This clone was seen more than once but under ten times. The chain uses TRBV9 and TRBJ2-7; 11 bases line up with TRBD1. With 7 bases clipped from V and 0 bases from J, the junction kept 6 bases outside the gene matches. CDR1 and CDR2 from the germline V gene are SGDLS and YYNGEE. CDR3 length equals 15 residues. CDR3 region: CASSLGTGGSYEQYF. DNA of the CDR3: TGTGCCAGCTCTCTCGGGACAGGGGGCTCCTACGAGCAGTACTTC.

V is TRBV12-5 and J is TRBJ2-1, with TRBD2 matching 13 bases. CDR1 and CDR2 (germline): LGHNT, FRNRAP. After removal of 5 bases from V and 0 bases from J, the junction contained 7 bases not matched to a gene. The CDR3 runs 18 residues. CDR3 residues: CASGPGTSGASSYNEQFF. The DNA for the CDR3 is TGTGCTAGTGGTCCCGGGACTAGCGGGGCAAGCTCCTACAATGAGCAGTTCTTC.

This clone was seen more than once but under ten times. The DNA is left out, because the CDR3 cannot be placed on it with certainty; the CDR3 is given as TCRdb lists it. CDR3 region: CASGFLRASNTRGYEQYF. The rearrangement links TRBV27 to TRBJ2-7; TRBD2, the D gene given by the table, was not confirmed from the DNA. The CDR3 is 18 residues long, ends included. CDR1 is MNHEY and CDR2 is SMNVEV in the germline V gene (reference sequence).